A single sample is the source of the 26 T cell receptor beta chains below, sequenced in a study of regulatory T cells in long-lasting Graves disease. Time point of the sample: persistent/refractory GD, antithyroid drugs over 5 years with positive TRAb. The TCR library was made from RNA extracted from PBMCs. Arm-PCR with iRepertoire HTBI primers amplified the CDR3 regions for these TCR beta libraries. TCRdb fed the multiplex PCR reads into MiXCR, producing one record per CDR3 protein. In the table there are around 300,000 distinct CDR3 sequences, roughly 21% of which are singletons. The sequencing here drew on peripheral blood mononuclear cells (PBMCs), taken when the disease was refractory, from a patient treated with antithyroid drugs. These receptor sequences come from a female donor with Graves disease.

This clonotype was recorded only once. A single base separates this from a much larger clone, so it may be a read error. The chain combines TRBV7-8 with TRBJ2-5; D remains unclear. The CDR3 contains 17 residues. Germline CDR1 is SGHVS and CDR2 is FQNEAQ. The V end was cut by 1 base, the J end by 2 bases, with 17 bases between. The CDR3 is CASSLGPGPANQETQYF. CDR3 nucleotides: TGTGCCAGCAGCTTAGGTCCCGGCCCAGCTAATCAAGAGACCCAGTACTTC. Together with reference TRBV7-8 and TRBJ2-5, the CDR3 gives the full variable domain: GAGVSQSPRYKVAKRGQDVALRCDPISGHVSLFWYQQALGQGPEFLTYFQNEAQLDKSGLPSDRFFAERPEGSVSTLKIQRTQQEDSAVYLCASSLGPGPANQETQYFGPGTRLLVL.

This chain links TRBV20-1 with TRBJ2-6; the D is unclear. The germline gives CDR1 DFQATT, CDR2 SNEGSKA (reference sequence). The V and J ends lost 6 bases and 0 bases respectively, with 15 bases between them. The CDR3 spans 16 residues. The CDR3: CSAPGGSPSGANVLTF. CDR3 DNA sequence: TGCAGTGCCCCCGGTGGCAGCCCCTCTGGGGCCAACGTCCTGACTTTC.

This clonotype turned up a few times. The V gene is TRBV25-1, the J gene TRBJ2-2; unclear D gene. CDR3 size: 13 residues. V lost 2 bases to trimming and J lost 9 bases, with 10 bases between them. The germline gives CDR1 MGHDK, CDR2 SYGVNS. CDR3 nucleotide sequence: TGTGCCAGCAGTGAACCTACCCAGCGGGAGCTGTTTTTT. Protein: CASSEPTQRELFF.

The rearrangement joins TRBV5-1 to TRBJ2-5, with 7 nucleotides matching TRBD2. CDR3 length equals 14 residues. Germline CDR1 reads SGHRS; CDR2 reads YFSETQ. The trim removed 3 bases at V and 5 bases at J, leaving 7 bases unmatched. CDR3 region: CASSSPVRGETQYF. As DNA, the CDR3 is TGCGCCAGCAGCTCCCCCGTGCGGGGGGAGACCCAGTACTTC.

This sequence joins TRBV20-1 and TRBJ1-2; 10 bases align to TRBD1. There are 14 residues in the CDR3. V lost 3 bases, J lost 8 bases, and 9 bases stayed unmatched. Germline V gene sequence: CDR1 DFQATT, CDR2 SNEGSKA (reference sequence). The CDR3: CSASDDRGRMGYTF. For the CDR3, the DNA is TGCAGTGCTAGCGACGACAGGGGGCGAATGGGCTACACCTTC.

The V gene is TRBV30, the J gene TRBJ1-5; 9 bases fit TRBD1. Germline values: CDR1 GTSNPN, CDR2 SVGIG (reference sequence). The CDR3 has 14 amino acids. The junction had 3 bases not matched to a gene; V was cut back by 6 bases and J by 0 bases. This CDR3 is CACGTGTSNQPQHF. As DNA, the CDR3 is TGTGCCTGTGGGACAGGGACTAGCAATCAGCCCCAGCATTTT.

CDR3 nucleotides: TGTGCCAGCAGCCAAGATCCTACTTTCGAACTACGCAGGGGGGAGCAGTACTTC. Translation: CASSQDPTFELRRGEQYF. The rearrangement uses TRBV3-1 and TRBJ2-7; 7 bases match TRBD1. This CDR3 is 18 amino acids long. V lost 0 bases to trimming and J lost 7 bases; unmatched junction nucleotides: 18. In germline, CDR1 is LGHDT, CDR2 YNNKEL (reference sequence).

This clonotype has only a few counts. The CDR3 region is CASSQVWAVNTGELFF. CDR3 sequence (DNA): TGTGCCAGCAGCCAAGTCTGGGCGGTGAACACCGGGGAGCTGTTTTTT. The rearrangement joins TRBV3-1 to TRBJ2-2; D unclear. Looked up from germline, CDR1 is LGHDT and CDR2 is YNNKEL (reference sequence). V lost 1 base, J lost 1 base, and 10 bases lay in between. The CDR3 is 16 residues long.

This clonotype appeared a few times. The rearrangement links TRBV6-5 to TRBJ1-5; D unresolved. The germline V and J ends were trimmed by 2 bases and 5 bases, with 16 bases remaining between them. Germline V lookup: CDR1 MNHEY, CDR2 SVGAGI. This CDR3 has 16 residues. In nucleotides, the CDR3 is TGTGCCAGCAGTTACGTAGCACCGGATGATCATCAGCCCCAGCATTTT. Protein: CASSYVAPDDHQPQHF.

This chain joins TRBV6-2 or TRBV6-3 and TRBJ1-2; a weak D match, TRBD1 (6 bases). CDR3 length: 13 amino acids. CDR1 and CDR2 (germline): MNHEY, SVGEGT. The V gene lost 6 bases and the J gene lost 5 bases, with 13 bases spanning the gap. The CDR3 is CASRYQGPYGYTF. CDR3 sequence (DNA): TGTGCCAGCAGGTACCAGGGGCCGTATGGCTACACCTTC.

This clonotype was seen repeatedly, ten times or more. The V and J genes are TRBV20-1 and TRBJ1-5, with a weak D call TRBD1 (6 bases). The V and J ends lost 4 bases and 4 bases respectively, with 8 bases between them. Germline assignment: CDR1 DFQATT and CDR2 SNEGSKA (reference sequence). This CDR3 region has 12 residues. CDR3 amino acids: CSAIQGNQPQHF. CDR3 nucleotides: TGCAGTGCTATACAGGGTAATCAGCCCCAGCATTTT.

This clonotype came up many times. The chain has TRBV24-1 and TRBJ2-7; D unresolved. The CDR3 extends over 13 amino acids. Germline CDR1 and CDR2: KGHDR and SFDVKD. Trimming cost V 2 bases and J 6 bases, with 10 bases left between them. The CDR3 loop reads CATSDSYTTEQYF. CDR3 DNA: TGTGCCACCAGTGATTCCTATACAACCGAGCAGTACTTC.

This clonotype has a handful of counts. One end of the junction varies from germline; a read error may be responsible. V and J are TRBV20-1 and TRBJ1-5; the D is unclear. CDR1 is DFQATT and CDR2 is SNEGSKA in the germline V gene (reference sequence). The CDR3 sequence is 12 residues long. CDR3 loop: CNARHIGGPQHF. Here the CDR3 DNA reads TGCAATGCTAGGCACATCGGAGGGCCCCAGCATTTT.

This clonotype was detected only a few times. This sequence joins TRBV28 and TRBJ1-3; D unresolved. In germline, CDR1 is MDHEN, CDR2 SYDVKM. Trimming stripped 6 bases from V and 0 bases from J, with 9 bases between. This CDR3 has 14 residues. The CDR3 sequence: CASSRGDSGNTIYF. As DNA, the CDR3 is TGTGCCAGCAGCCGAGGAGACTCTGGAAACACCATATATTTT.

This clonotype was counted ten times or more. The chain combines TRBV11-2 with TRBJ1-2; no clear D gene. Trimming took 0 bases from V and 6 from J, leaving 11 bases between them. This CDR3 is 14 amino acids long. CDR1 and CDR2 from the germline V gene are SGHAT and FQNNGV. DNA for the CDR3: TGTGCCAGCAGCTTAGAAAGGACGTTAAATGGCTACACCTTC. Amino acid sequence: CASSLERTLNGYTF.

This clonotype was seen a few times. V and J are TRBV24-1 and TRBJ1-2; possible D gene TRBD1, 6 bases. CDR3 length: 13 amino acids. Per the germline V gene, CDR1 is KGHDR and CDR2 is SFDVKD. With 9 bases removed from V and 8 bases from J, the gap between germline ends came to 18 bases. The CDR3 region is CATSPSRQAGYTF. DNA for the CDR3: TGTGCCACCTCCCCATCGCGACAGGCGGGCTACACCTTC.

This CDR3 is CASRPGQVSRPQHF. The CDR3 coding sequence is TGTGCCAGCAGGCCGGGACAGGTCTCCCGGCCCCAGCATTTT. The V call is TRBV6-1, the J call TRBJ1-5; TRBD1 agrees at 8 bases. The CDR3 has 14 residues. The junction had 10 bases not matched to a gene; V was cut back by 6 bases and J by 9 bases. Germline CDR1 is MNHNS and CDR2 is SASEGT.

This clonotype was counted many times. This sequence joins TRBV10-3 and TRBJ2-7; 10 nucleotides agree with TRBD2. The V segment lost 6 bases and the J segment 0 bases; nucleotides outside the gene matches: 17. Germline CDR1 and CDR2: ENHRY and SYGVKD. The CDR3 is made up of 19 amino acids. For the CDR3, the DNA is TGTGCCATCAGGGGGACCGGGACTAGCGTGTCCAACAGCTCCTACGAGCAGTACTTC. It is translated as CAIRGTGTSVSNSSYEQYF.

In its sample, this clonotype was seen many times. The CDR3 DNA sequence: TGTGCCAGCAGCATGACAGGGATAACCTACGAGCAGTACTTC. As protein: CASSMTGITYEQYF. The gene calls are TRBV7-9 and TRBJ2-7, with 7 bases aligning to TRBD1. Germline CDR1 reads SEHNR; CDR2 reads FQNEAQ (reference sequence). Trimming removed 5 bases from V and 2 bases from J; junction bases left unmatched: 6. The CDR3 consists of 14 residues.

The V gene is TRBV6-1, the J gene TRBJ2-5; the D is unclear. V was cut by 6 bases and J by 5 bases, with 13 bases left in between. Looked up from germline, CDR1 is MNHNS and CDR2 is SASEGT. The CDR3 is made up of 13 amino acids. CDR3 loop: CASSPEVGETQYF. Written as DNA, the CDR3 is TGTGCCAGCAGCCCAGAGGTGGGGGAGACCCAGTACTTC.

The chain uses TRBV19 and TRBJ1-1, with D hard to call. Trimming removed 7 bases at V and 0 bases at J, with 12 bases between. The CDR3 consists of 14 residues. CDR1 and CDR2 from the germline V gene are LNHDA and SQIVND (reference sequence). As DNA, the CDR3 is TGTGCCAGTAAACGTACCAATCTGAACACTGAAGCTTTCTTT. Its protein is CASKRTNLNTEAFF.

Only a few counts were recorded for this clonotype. V usage is TRBV6-1 and J usage is TRBJ2-5; no clear D gene. The germline CDR1 and CDR2 sequences are MNHNS and SASEGT. V lost 7 bases to trimming and J lost 3 bases, with 9 bases between them. CDR3 length: 12 residues. The DNA of the CDR3 is TGTGCCAGCACCTCCCGAGAAGAGACCCAGTACTTC. Translating gives CASTSREETQYF.

This clonotype has only a few counts. The rearrangement joins TRBV6-2 or TRBV6-3 to TRBJ2-7; 8 bases agree with TRBD2. The CDR3 loop spans 14 amino acids. Losses at the gene ends were 2 bases for V and 2 bases for J; bases not matched to a gene: 2. Germline loops: CDR1 MNHEY, CDR2 SVGEGT. CDR3: CASSYPGLAYEQYF. CDR3 coding DNA: TGTGCCAGCAGTTACCCGGGACTAGCCTACGAGCAGTACTTC.

This clonotype was counted only a few times. J is TRBJ1-1 and V is TRBV7-2, with D hard to call. The CDR3 consists of 14 residues. The V gene's germline CDR1 is SGHTA and CDR2 FQGNSA. V gave up 5 bases and J gave up 0 bases, with 10 bases separating them. CDR3 region: CASSPVTLNTEAFF. The CDR3, as DNA: TGTGCCAGCAGCCCAGTCACACTGAACACTGAAGCTTTCTTT.

This clonotype has just a few counts. V is TRBV20-1 and J is TRBJ2-7; 12 positions agree with TRBD2. V gave up 5 bases and J gave up 2 bases; unmatched junction bases: 4. The CDR3 sequence is 14 residues long. The germline CDR1 and CDR2 sequences are DFQATT and SNEGSKA (reference sequence). CDR3 residues: CSAGLAGFTYEQYF. CDR3 sequence (DNA): TGCAGTGCTGGACTAGCGGGATTTACCTACGAGCAGTACTTC.

In its sample, this clonotype was seen a few times. V usage is TRBV30 and J usage is TRBJ1-1, with TRBD1 matching 7 bases. V shed 4 bases and J 0 bases; nucleotides not matched to a gene: 2. The CDR3 spans 13 residues. CDR1 is GTSNPN and CDR2 is SVGIG in the germline V gene (reference sequence). CDR3 in DNA: TGTGCCTGGAACACAGGGGTGAACACTGAAGCTTTCTTT. Protein: CAWNTGVNTEAFF.